The T cell receptor (beta chain) under discussion was sequenced for a study of T cells of healthy individuals. TCRdb used MiXCR to reprocess the 5' RACE reads, holding one entry per CDR3 protein. The table has around 100,000 distinct CDR3 sequences, roughly 15% seen once; the top ten hold about 6%. This clonotype was counted only a few times. This CDR3 has 12 amino acids. The germline V gene encodes CDR1 SNHLY and CDR2 FYNNEI. The V gene lost 10 bases and the J gene lost 3 bases, with 12 bases spanning the gap. J is TRBJ2-5 and V is TRBV2; D call uncertain. This receptor was obtained from a human donor in good health. In nucleotides, the CDR3 is TGTGCCACCTCTTCGGTGGAAGAGACCCAGTACTTC. This translates into CATSSVEETQYF.